A single sample gave rise to the 28 T cell receptor beta chains below, sequenced in a study of tumor-infiltrating lymphocytes in localized non-small cell lung cancer. Sequencing used immunoSEQ multiplex PCR; TCRdb keeps in-frame clones, though not all of them. This repertoire shows about 10,000 clones, 60% found once; its top ten account for roughly a tenth. Material: uninvolved lung tissue not adjacent to the tumor. These receptors all come from a human donor with non-small cell lung cancer.

V and J are TRBV6-5 and TRBJ2-1, with D possibly TRBD2 on 6 matching bases. The CDR3 totals 16 residues. Germline values: CDR1 MNHEY, CDR2 SVGAGI. V was cut by 0 bases and J by 5 bases, with 14 bases left in between. This CDR3 is CASSYSRRGGNNEQFF. The CDR3 DNA reads TGTGCCAGCAGTTACTCGAGGAGAGGAGGGAACAATGAGCAGTTCTTC.

This chain uses TRBV7-3 with TRBJ2-3; 8 bases map to TRBD2. The ends lost 5 bases at V and 4 bases at J; junction bases unmatched: 5. The CDR3 sequence is 14 residues long. Germline lookup yields CDR1 SGHTA and CDR2 FQGTGA. CDR3 amino acids: CASSRIAGSDTQYF. The CDR3 nucleotides read TGTGCCAGCAGCCGCATAGCGGGGTCAGATACGCAGTATTTT.

The chain recombines TRBV6-5 with TRBJ2-1, with TRBD1 as a possible D gene (6 bases). Germline values: CDR1 MNHEY, CDR2 SVGAGI. The germline V and J ends were trimmed by 8 bases and 4 bases, with 15 bases remaining between them. The CDR3 extends over 14 amino acids. CDR3 sequence: CASRTDVRYNEQFF. CDR3 bases: TGTGCCAGCCGGACAGACGTAAGGTACAATGAGCAGTTCTTC.

This clone appeared a single time. The V and J genes are TRBV7-9 and TRBJ2-7; 7 bases map to TRBD2. The length of the CDR3 is 14 residues. Trimming at V came to 6 bases and at J to 4 bases, leaving 9 bases not matched to a gene. Germline V gene lookup returns CDR1 SEHNR and CDR2 FQNEAQ (reference sequence). CDR3 DNA sequence: TGTGCCAGCAGTTCCCCGGGGGAGGGTTACGAGCAGTACTTC. Its translation is CASSSPGEGYEQYF.

The chain is built from TRBV4-2 and TRBJ1-2; 9 positions match TRBD1. CDR3 length: 16 residues. Germline CDR1 and CDR2: LGHNA and YNFKEQ. V was pared by 5 bases and J by 6 bases, with 13 bases of the junction left unmatched. The CDR3 here is CASSADRQGGPHGYTF. In nucleotides, the CDR3 is TGTGCCAGCAGCGCAGATCGACAGGGGGGCCCTCATGGCTACACCTTC.

J is TRBJ1-2 and V is TRBV5-1; D is unclear. The CDR3 loop spans 15 amino acids. Trimming removed 3 bases from V and 1 base from J, with 13 bases in between. Germline CDR1 is SGHRS and CDR2 is YFSETQ. The CDR3 spells CASSSGRTGNYGYTF. Written as DNA, the CDR3 is TGCGCCAGCAGCTCCGGACGGACCGGTAACTATGGCTACACCTTC. Full variable domain (rest looked up from reference TRBV5-1 and TRBJ1-2): KAGVTQTPRYLIKTRGQQVTLSCSPISGHRSVSWYQQTPGQGLQFLFEYFSETQRNKGNFPGRFSGRQFSNSRSEMNVSTLELGDSALYLCASSSGRTGNYGYTFGSGTRLTVV.

J is TRBJ2-1 and V is TRBV9; 9 bases are a match to TRBD1. CDR3 length: 15 residues. Germline-derived CDR1 and CDR2 are SGDLS and YYNGEE. Germline trimming cut 0 bases from V and 4 bases from J; bases unmatched to any gene: 2. The CDR3: CASSVEGTGYNEQFF. DNA of the CDR3: TGTGCCAGCAGCGTAGAAGGGACAGGGTACAATGAGCAGTTCTTC.

This sequence joins TRBV7-3 and TRBJ2-1; tentatively, D is TRBD1 (5 bases). Germline CDR1 and CDR2: SGHTA and FQGTGA. The V and J ends lost 1 base and 3 bases respectively, with 10 bases between them. This CDR3 is 15 amino acids long. The CDR3 DNA sequence: TGTGCCAGCAGCTTAAGGCAGGGCGTCTACAATGAGCAGTTCTTC. It yields the protein CASSLRQGVYNEQFF.

This chain connects TRBV28 to TRBJ2-1, with D possibly matching TRBD1 (6 bases). The V gene's germline CDR1 is MDHEN and CDR2 SYDVKM. The CDR3 contains 12 residues. V gave up 6 bases and J gave up 9 bases, with 12 bases separating them. CDR3 residues: CASSRTGREQFF. The CDR3 DNA follows: TGTGCCAGCAGCCGAACAGGGCGTGAGCAGTTCTTC.

In this sample, this clone turned up a few times. The DNA for the CDR3 is TGTGCCAGCAGCTTAGGGGACACTCATGGGCCCCAGCATTTT. The encoded protein is CASSLGDTHGPQHF. The chain uses TRBV7-9 and TRBJ1-5, with D possibly matching TRBD1 (6 bases). Germline V gene data show CDR1 as SEHNR and CDR2 as FQNEAQ (reference sequence). The CDR3 is 14 residues long. V lost 1 base and J 9 bases, leaving 13 bases between the germline ends.

V is TRBV7-3 and J is TRBJ2-3; unclear D gene. Germline V gives CDR1 SGHTA, CDR2 FQGTGA. This CDR3 is 14 amino acids long. V was shortened by 2 bases and J by 7 bases, with 13 bases between the two germline ends. CDR3 region: CASSLEVLGNTQYF. The CDR3 nucleotides are TGTGCCAGCAGCTTAGAGGTCTTGGGGAATACGCAGTATTTT.

The rearrangement links TRBV4-2 to TRBJ2-2; D remains ambiguous. The CDR3 totals 15 residues. Looked up from germline, CDR1 is LGHNA and CDR2 is YNFKEQ. With 5 bases removed from V and 0 bases from J, the gap between germline ends came to 10 bases. The CDR3 reads CASSFKGANTGELFF. The CDR3 nucleotides read TGTGCCAGCAGCTTCAAGGGCGCGAACACCGGGGAGCTGTTTTTT.

The sample holds one count of this clone. V usage is TRBV7-2 and J usage is TRBJ2-7; D is ambiguous. V lost 4 bases, J lost 3 bases, and 4 bases lay in between. This CDR3 has 11 amino acids. Germline assignment: CDR1 SGHTA and CDR2 FQGNSA. CDR3 protein: CASSSNYEQYF. In DNA form, the CDR3 reads TGTGCCAGCAGCTCAAACTACGAGCAGTACTTC. The full variable domain, completed using reference TRBV7-2 and TRBJ2-7, is GAGVSQSPSNKVTEKGKDVELRCDPISGHTALYWYRQSLGQGLEFLIYFQGNSAPDKSGLPSDRFSAERTGGSVSTLTIQRTQQEDSAVYLCASSSNYEQYFGPGTRLTVT.

J is TRBJ2-1 and V is TRBV9; TRBD2 might be the D (6 bases). The germline gives CDR1 SGDLS, CDR2 YYNGEE. There are 17 residues in the CDR3. V was cut by 0 bases and J by 0 bases, with 13 bases left in between. The CDR3 nucleotides are TGTGCCAGCAGCGTAGGTTGGGGGGTAAGCTCCTACAATGAGCAGTTCTTC. The encoded protein is CASSVGWGVSSYNEQFF.

The chain links TRBV5-4 to TRBJ1-1; weak D call: TRBD1 (5 bases). Per the germline V gene, CDR1 is SGHNT and CDR2 is YYREEE (reference sequence). CDR3 length: 16 amino acids. V dropped 4 bases and J dropped 1 base, with 17 bases sitting between them. CDR3 residues: CASSPGPGLKNTEAFF. The CDR3 region has the DNA TGTGCCAGCAGCCCGGGACCAGGGCTCAAGAACACTGAAGCTTTCTTT.

The table lists this clone with a few counts. The V gene is TRBV29-1, the J gene TRBJ2-1, with 10 positions matching TRBD2. The CDR3 contains 17 residues. V gave up 0 bases and J gave up 3 bases; unmatched junction bases: 8. Looked up from germline, CDR1 is SQVTM and CDR2 is ANQGSEA. The CDR3: CSVEDIDSGGFYNEQFF. The DNA for the CDR3 is TGCAGCGTTGAAGATATTGATAGCGGGGGGTTCTACAATGAGCAGTTCTTC.

This clone was found once. The chain uses TRBV5-1 and TRBJ1-2; 7 positions agree with TRBD1. The germline V gene has CDR1 SGHRS and CDR2 YFSETQ. Losses at the gene ends were 7 bases for V and 4 bases for J; bases not matched to a gene: 7. This CDR3 has 13 amino acids. The CDR3, as DNA: TGCGCCAGCCGACAGGGTAATGGCTATGGCTACACCTTC. This sequence encodes CASRQGNGYGYTF.

The rearrangement uses TRBV9 and TRBJ1-3, with 11 bases lining up with TRBD1. The V segment lost 3 bases and the J segment 7 bases; nucleotides outside the gene matches: 9. The CDR3 loop spans 16 amino acids. Germline V gives CDR1 SGDLS, CDR2 YYNGEE. The CDR3 sequence is CASSEPKDRGPNTIYF. The CDR3 bases are TGTGCCAGCAGCGAGCCGAAGGACAGGGGGCCGAACACCATATATTTT.

This clone came up a few times. DNA of the CDR3: TGTGCCAGCAGCCAAGACCAGCTGAACACTGAAGCTTTCTTT. It translates to CASSQDQLNTEAFF. The chain is built from TRBV4-2 and TRBJ1-1, with D unresolved. Trimming removed 0 bases at V and 0 bases at J, with 5 bases between. Germline assignment: CDR1 LGHNA and CDR2 YNFKEQ. The CDR3 has 14 amino acids.

This clone was counted only a few times. The chain links TRBV15 to TRBJ2-1; perhaps TRBD2 as D (6 bases). CDR1 and CDR2 (germline): LNHNV, YYDKDF (reference sequence). The germline V and J ends were trimmed by 1 base and 0 bases, with 10 bases remaining between them. The CDR3 consists of 16 residues. The CDR3 loop is CATSRAGESSYNEQFF. In nucleotides, the CDR3 is TGTGCCACCAGCAGAGCGGGGGAGAGCTCCTACAATGAGCAGTTCTTC. Full variable domain (missing parts from reference TRBV15 and TRBJ2-1): DAMVIQNPRYQVTQFGKPVTLSCSQTLNHNVMYWYQQKSSQAPKLLFHYYDKDFNNEADTPDNFQSRRPNTSFCFLDIRSPGLGDTAMYLCATSRAGESSYNEQFFGPGTRLTVL.

The chain is built from TRBV5-1 and TRBJ1-3, with 7 bases identical to TRBD1. This CDR3 comprises 13 residues. The V gene's germline CDR1 is SGHRS and CDR2 YFSETQ. The ends lost 4 bases at V and 4 bases at J; junction bases unmatched: 2. CDR3 in amino acids: CASSVTGGNTIYF. Here the CDR3 DNA reads TGCGCCAGCAGCGTGACAGGGGGAAACACCATATATTTT.

This clone is a singleton in its sample. The V gene is TRBV6-5, the J gene TRBJ2-1, with D possibly being TRBD2 (5 bases). The germline gives CDR1 MNHEY, CDR2 SVGAGI. The V and J ends lost 8 bases and 6 bases respectively, with 8 bases between them. CDR3 length equals 11 residues. The CDR3 region is CASVRANEQFF. CDR3 nucleotide sequence: TGTGCCAGCGTGAGGGCCAATGAGCAGTTCTTC.

Only a few counts were recorded for this clone. This chain links TRBV6-1 with TRBJ1-4, with D unresolved. Germline CDR1 and CDR2: MNHNS and SASEGT. Trimming took off 3 bases at V and 3 bases at J, with 11 bases between the two ends. The CDR3 is made up of 15 amino acids. The CDR3 loop reads CASSDQPGSNEKLFF. In DNA, the CDR3 is TGTGCCAGCAGTGATCAACCAGGCTCTAATGAAAAACTGTTTTTT.

The genes are TRBV9 and TRBJ2-3; 13 nucleotides align to TRBD2. The CDR3 is 17 amino acids. After removal of 6 bases from V and 1 base from J, the junction contained 8 bases not matched to a gene. From germline, CDR1 is SGDLS and CDR2 YYNGEE. DNA for the CDR3: TGTGCCAGCACAGTGGGACTAGCGGGGTGGGGCACAGATACGCAGTATTTT. It is translated as CASTVGLAGWGTDTQYF. The complete variable domain, with remaining parts taken from reference TRBV9 and TRBJ2-3, reads DSGVTQTPKHLITATGQRVTLRCSPRSGDLSVYWYQQSLDQGLQFLIQYYNGEERAKGNILERFSAQQFPDLHSELNLSSLELGDSALYFCASTVGLAGWGTDTQYFGPGTRLTVL.

The chain has TRBV4-3 and TRBJ2-7; 8 bases fit TRBD2. The CDR3 is made up of 14 amino acids. CDR1 and CDR2 (germline): LGHNA, YSLEER. V was pared by 0 bases and J by 4 bases, with 2 bases of the junction left unmatched. CDR3 coding DNA: TGCGCCAGCAGCCAAGATCGGGGGGGATACGAGCAGTACTTC. This translates into CASSQDRGGYEQYF.

Only a few counts were recorded for this clone. The V call is TRBV6-5, the J call TRBJ2-7; D gene ambiguous. V was clipped by 5 bases and J by 7 bases, with 21 bases between them. This CDR3 comprises 15 residues. Germline CDR1 and CDR2: MNHEY and SVGAGI. As DNA, the CDR3 is TGTGCCAGCAGTCCGAAACACTGGGTTGTTAGTGAGCAGTACTTC. This gives the protein CASSPKHWVVSEQYF.

This clone was observed once. The chain joins TRBV5-1 to TRBJ2-7, with 9 positions matching TRBD1. The V and J ends lost 0 bases and 3 bases, in that order; junction bases with no gene match: 4. The CDR3 sequence is 15 residues long. Germline lookup yields CDR1 SGHRS and CDR2 YFSETQ. The DNA of the CDR3 is TGCGCCAGCAGCTTGGGAGGGACAGGGTACTACGAGCAGTACTTC. Protein: CASSLGGTGYYEQYF.

V and J are TRBV2 and TRBJ1-2; D gene ambiguous. The CDR3 extends over 13 amino acids. The V gene's germline CDR1 is SNHLY and CDR2 FYNNEI. Trimming cost V 1 base and J 8 bases, with 11 bases left between them. The CDR3 DNA is TGTGCCAGCAGTGAAGGGCGGTCCCTAGGCTACACCTTC. Translating it yields CASSEGRSLGYTF.